Below are 4 T cell receptor beta chains sequenced from a single sample in a study of T cell responses to AZD1222 COVID-19 vaccine. The repertoire was sequenced with immunoSEQ multiplex PCR; TCRdb's copy has only in-frame clones and lacks some. The sample lists roughly 93,000 clones; approximately 86% were seen once. The sample consisted of peripheral blood, taken on day 0 of AZD1222 vaccination. The receptors come from an adult in good health.

The chain joins TRBV30 to TRBJ1-6; no firm D call. The CDR3 loop spans 12 amino acids. The V gene's germline CDR1 is GTSNPN and CDR2 SVGIG (reference sequence). V gave up 0 bases and J gave up 9 bases, with 6 bases separating them. The CDR3 reads CAWSVFGSPLHF. The CDR3, as DNA: TGTGCCTGGAGTGTATTCGGTTCACCCCTCCACTTT. Filled out from reference TRBV30 and TRBJ1-6, the complete variable domain reads SQTIHQWPATLVQPVGSPLSLECTVEGTSNPNLYWYRQAAGRGLQLLFYSVGIGQISSEVPQNLSASRPQDRQFILSSKKLLLSDSGFYLCAWSVFGSPLHFGNGTRLTVT.

This chain links TRBV6-5 with TRBJ2-2; TRBD2 aligns across 13 bases. The CDR3 consists of 14 residues. The trim removed 10 bases at V and 8 bases at J, leaving 7 bases unmatched. Germline V gene sequence: CDR1 MNHEY, CDR2 SVGAGI. The CDR3 sequence: CATLWTSGGGELFF. CDR3 nucleotides: TGTGCCACCCTATGGACTAGCGGGGGAGGGGAGCTGTTTTTT.

This clone has just a few counts. This chain joins TRBV9 and TRBJ1-4, with 9 bases matching TRBD1. Germline V gene sequence: CDR1 SGDLS, CDR2 YYNGEE. V lost 2 bases to trimming and J lost 7 bases; unmatched junction nucleotides: 6. The CDR3 has 15 residues. The CDR3 bases are TGTGCCAGCAGCGTCGGGACAGGGAAGGGTGAAAAACTGTTTTTT. The encoded protein is CASSVGTGKGEKLFF.

The CDR3 DNA reads as TGCGCCAGCTCCCGGGACAGCGAGGGCTACACCTTC. Its translation: CASSRDSEGYTF. This chain connects TRBV5-1 to TRBJ1-2; 7 bases are a match to TRBD1. V was pared by 7 bases and J by 8 bases, with 8 bases of the junction left unmatched. The CDR3 extends over 12 amino acids. Germline CDR1 is SGHRS and CDR2 is YFSETQ. The full variable domain, in which reference TRBV5-1 and TRBJ1-2 provide the parts outside the CDR3, is KAGVTQTPRYLIKTRGQQVTLSCSPISGHRSVSWYQQTPGQGLQFLFEYFSETQRNKGNFPGRFSGRQFSNSRSEMNVSTLELGDSALYLCASSRDSEGYTFGSGTRLTVV.